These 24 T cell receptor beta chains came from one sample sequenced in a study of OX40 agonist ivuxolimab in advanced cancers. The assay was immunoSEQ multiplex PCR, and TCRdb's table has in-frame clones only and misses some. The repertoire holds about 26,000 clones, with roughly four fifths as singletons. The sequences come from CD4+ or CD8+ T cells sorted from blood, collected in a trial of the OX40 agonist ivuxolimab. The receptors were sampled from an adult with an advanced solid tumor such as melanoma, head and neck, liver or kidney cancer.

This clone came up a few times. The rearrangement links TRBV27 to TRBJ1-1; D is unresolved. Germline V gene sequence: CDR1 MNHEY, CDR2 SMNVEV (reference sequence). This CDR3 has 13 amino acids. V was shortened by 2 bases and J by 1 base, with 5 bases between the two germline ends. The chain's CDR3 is CASSLATNTEAFF. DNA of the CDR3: TGTGCCAGCAGTTTAGCAACGAACACTGAAGCTTTCTTT.

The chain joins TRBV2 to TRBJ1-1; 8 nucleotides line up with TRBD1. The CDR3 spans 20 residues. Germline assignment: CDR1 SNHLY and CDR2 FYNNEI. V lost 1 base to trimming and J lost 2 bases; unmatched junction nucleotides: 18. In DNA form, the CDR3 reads TGTGCCAGCAGTGAAGAGAGGGGGGGTGGAACGACAGGGGTAAACACTGAAGCTTTCTTT. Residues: CASSEERGGGTTGVNTEAFF.

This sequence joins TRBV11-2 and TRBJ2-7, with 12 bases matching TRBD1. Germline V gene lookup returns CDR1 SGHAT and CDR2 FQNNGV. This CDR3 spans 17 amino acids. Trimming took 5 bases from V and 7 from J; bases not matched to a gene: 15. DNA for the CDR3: TGTGCCAGCAGCCGACACGGCCGGGACAGGGGGCGAATGGAGCAGTACTTC. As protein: CASSRHGRDRGRMEQYF.

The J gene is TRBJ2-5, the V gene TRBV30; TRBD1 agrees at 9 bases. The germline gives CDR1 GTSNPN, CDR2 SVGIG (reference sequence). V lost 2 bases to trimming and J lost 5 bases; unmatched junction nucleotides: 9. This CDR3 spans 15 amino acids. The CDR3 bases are TGTGCCTGGAGTCCCGGGACAGGGACGGGGGAGACCCAGTACTTC. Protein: CAWSPGTGTGETQYF.

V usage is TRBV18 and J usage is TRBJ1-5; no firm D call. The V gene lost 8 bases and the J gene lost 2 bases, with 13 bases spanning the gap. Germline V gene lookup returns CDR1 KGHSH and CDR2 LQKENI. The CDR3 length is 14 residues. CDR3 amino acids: CASPPGRRNQPQHF. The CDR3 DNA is TGTGCCAGCCCCCCGGGAAGGCGCAATCAGCCCCAGCATTTT.

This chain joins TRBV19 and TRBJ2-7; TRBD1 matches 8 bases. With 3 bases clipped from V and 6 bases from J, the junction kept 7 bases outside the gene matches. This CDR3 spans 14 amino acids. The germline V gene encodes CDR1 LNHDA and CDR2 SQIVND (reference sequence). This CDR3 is CASSIGTGFGEQYF. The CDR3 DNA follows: TGTGCCAGTAGTATTGGGACAGGATTTGGCGAGCAGTACTTC.

CDR3 nucleotide sequence: TGTGCCAGCAGCTCGGGACTGAACGAGCAGTACTTC. Amino acid sequence: CASSSGLNEQYF. The gene calls are TRBV13 and TRBJ2-7, with D perhaps matching TRBD2 (6 bases). This CDR3 has 12 amino acids. V lost 4 bases, J lost 5 bases, and 9 bases lay in between. Germline V CDR1 and CDR2: PRHDT, FYEKMQ (reference sequence). Full variable domain (outside the CDR3, taken from reference TRBV13 and TRBJ2-7): AAGVIQSPRHLIKEKRETATLKCYPIPRHDTVYWYQQGPGQDPQFLISFYEKMQSDKGSIPDRFSAQQFSDYHSELNMSSLELGDSALYFCASSSGLNEQYFGPGTRLTVT.

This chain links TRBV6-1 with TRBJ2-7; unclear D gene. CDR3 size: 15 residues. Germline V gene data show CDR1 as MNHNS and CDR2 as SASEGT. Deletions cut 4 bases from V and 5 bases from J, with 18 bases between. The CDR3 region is CASSVMDPTYNEQYF. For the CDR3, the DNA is TGTGCCAGCAGTGTTATGGACCCGACATATAACGAGCAGTACTTC.

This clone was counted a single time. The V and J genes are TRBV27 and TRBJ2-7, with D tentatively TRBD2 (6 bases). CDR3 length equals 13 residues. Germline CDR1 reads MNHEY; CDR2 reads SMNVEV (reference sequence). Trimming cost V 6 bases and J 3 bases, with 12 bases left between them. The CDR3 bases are TGTGCCAGCAGCCAGGGAGGTAGCTACGAGCAGTACTTC. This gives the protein CASSQGGSYEQYF.

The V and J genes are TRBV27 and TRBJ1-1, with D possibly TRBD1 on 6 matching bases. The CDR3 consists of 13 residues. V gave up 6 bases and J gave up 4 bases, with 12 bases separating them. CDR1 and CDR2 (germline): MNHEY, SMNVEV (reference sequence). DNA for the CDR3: TGTGCCAGCAGACCGCAGGGGAGCACTGAAGCTTTCTTT. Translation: CASRPQGSTEAFF.

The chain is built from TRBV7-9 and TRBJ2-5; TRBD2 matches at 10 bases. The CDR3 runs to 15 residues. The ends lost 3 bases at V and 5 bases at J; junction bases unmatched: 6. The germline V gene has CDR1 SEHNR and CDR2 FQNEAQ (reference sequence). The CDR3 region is CASSFRLAGVETQYF. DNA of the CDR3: TGTGCCAGCAGCTTCCGACTAGCGGGTGTTGAGACCCAGTACTTC.

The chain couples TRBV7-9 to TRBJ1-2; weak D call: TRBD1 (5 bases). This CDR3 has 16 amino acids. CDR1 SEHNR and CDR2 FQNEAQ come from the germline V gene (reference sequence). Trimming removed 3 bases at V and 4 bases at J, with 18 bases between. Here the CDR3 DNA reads TGTGCCAGCAGCTTTCCGGGACGGAGCCGGTCCTATGGCTACACCTTC. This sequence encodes CASSFPGRSRSYGYTF.

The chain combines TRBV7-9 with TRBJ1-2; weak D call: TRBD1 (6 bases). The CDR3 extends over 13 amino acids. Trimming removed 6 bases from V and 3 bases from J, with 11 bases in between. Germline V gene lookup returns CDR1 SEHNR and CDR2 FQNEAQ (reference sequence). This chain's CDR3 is CASRQQGDYGYTF. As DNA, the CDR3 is TGTGCCAGCAGACAACAGGGAGACTATGGCTACACCTTC.

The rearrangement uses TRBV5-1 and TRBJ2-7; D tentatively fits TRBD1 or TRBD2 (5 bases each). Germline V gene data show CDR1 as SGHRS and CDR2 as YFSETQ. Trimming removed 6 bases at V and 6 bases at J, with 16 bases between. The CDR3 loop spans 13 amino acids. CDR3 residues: CASTAVGVGEQYF. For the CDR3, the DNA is TGCGCCAGCACTGCGGTGGGGGTCGGCGAGCAGTACTTC.

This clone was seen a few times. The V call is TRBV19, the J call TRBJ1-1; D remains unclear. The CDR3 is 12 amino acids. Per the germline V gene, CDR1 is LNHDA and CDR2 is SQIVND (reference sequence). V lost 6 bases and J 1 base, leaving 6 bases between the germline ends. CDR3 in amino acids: CASRSGNTEAFF. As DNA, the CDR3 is TGTGCCAGTAGGTCCGGGAACACTGAAGCTTTCTTT. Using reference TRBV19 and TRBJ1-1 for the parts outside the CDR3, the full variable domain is DGGITQSPKYLFRKEGQNVTLSCEQNLNHDAMYWYRQDPGQGLRLIYYSQIVNDFQKGDIAEGYSVSREKKESFPLTVTSAQKNPTAFYLCASRSGNTEAFFGQGTRLTVV.

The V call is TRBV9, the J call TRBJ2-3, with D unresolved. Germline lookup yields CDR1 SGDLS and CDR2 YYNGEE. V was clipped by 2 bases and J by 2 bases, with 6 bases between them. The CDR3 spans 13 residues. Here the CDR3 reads CASSVDDTDTQYF. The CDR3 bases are TGTGCCAGCAGCGTCGACGACACAGATACGCAGTATTTT.

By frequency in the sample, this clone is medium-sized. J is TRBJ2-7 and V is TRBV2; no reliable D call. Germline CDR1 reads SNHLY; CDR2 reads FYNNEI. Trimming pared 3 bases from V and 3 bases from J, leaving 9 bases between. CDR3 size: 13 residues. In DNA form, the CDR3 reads TGTGCCAGCAGTGACAACAGAAACTACGAGCAGTACTTC. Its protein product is CASSDNRNYEQYF.

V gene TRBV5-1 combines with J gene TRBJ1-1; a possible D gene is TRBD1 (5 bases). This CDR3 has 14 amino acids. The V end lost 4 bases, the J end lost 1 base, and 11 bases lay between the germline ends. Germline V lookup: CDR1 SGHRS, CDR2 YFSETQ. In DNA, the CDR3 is TGCGCCAGCAGCGTAGGGGTAGGGAACACTGAAGCTTTCTTT. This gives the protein CASSVGVGNTEAFF.

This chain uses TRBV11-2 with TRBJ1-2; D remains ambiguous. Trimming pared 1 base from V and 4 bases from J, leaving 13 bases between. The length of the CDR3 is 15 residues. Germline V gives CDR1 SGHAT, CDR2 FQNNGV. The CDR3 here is CASSLGGLEIYGYTF. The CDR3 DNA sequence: TGTGCCAGCAGCTTAGGAGGGCTTGAGATCTATGGCTACACCTTC.

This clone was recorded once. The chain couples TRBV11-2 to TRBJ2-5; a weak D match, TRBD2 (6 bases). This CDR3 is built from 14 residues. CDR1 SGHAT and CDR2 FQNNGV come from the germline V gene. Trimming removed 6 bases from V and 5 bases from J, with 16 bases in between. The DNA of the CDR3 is TGTGCCAGCAGTTTTAGCGGTTACGACGAGACCCAGTACTTC. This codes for CASSFSGYDETQYF.

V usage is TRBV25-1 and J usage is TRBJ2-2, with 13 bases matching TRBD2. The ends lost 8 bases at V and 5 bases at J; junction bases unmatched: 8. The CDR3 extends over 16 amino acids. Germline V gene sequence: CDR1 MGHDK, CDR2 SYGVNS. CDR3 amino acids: CASGEGLAGETGELFF. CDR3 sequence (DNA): TGTGCCAGCGGGGAAGGACTAGCGGGGGAAACCGGGGAGCTGTTTTTT. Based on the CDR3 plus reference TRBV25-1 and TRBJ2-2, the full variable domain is EADIYQTPRYLVIGTGKKITLECSQTMGHDKMYWYQQDPGMELHLIHYSYGVNSTEKGDLSSESTVSRIRTEHFPLTLESARPSHTSQYLCASGEGLAGETGELFFGEGSRLTVL.

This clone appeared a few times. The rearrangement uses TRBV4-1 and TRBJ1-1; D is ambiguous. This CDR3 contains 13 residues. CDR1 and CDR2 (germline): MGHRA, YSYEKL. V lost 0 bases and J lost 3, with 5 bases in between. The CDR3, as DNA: TGCGCCAGCAGCCAAGATTTGGACACTGAAGCTTTCTTT. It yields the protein CASSQDLDTEAFF.

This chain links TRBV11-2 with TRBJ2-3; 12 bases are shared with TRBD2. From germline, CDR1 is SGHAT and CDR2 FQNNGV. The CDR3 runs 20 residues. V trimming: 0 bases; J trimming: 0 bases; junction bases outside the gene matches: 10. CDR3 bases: TGTGCCAGCAGCTTAGATCGTTTACTAGCGGGGGGAACTAGCACAGATACGCAGTATTTT. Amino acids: CASSLDRLLAGGTSTDTQYF.

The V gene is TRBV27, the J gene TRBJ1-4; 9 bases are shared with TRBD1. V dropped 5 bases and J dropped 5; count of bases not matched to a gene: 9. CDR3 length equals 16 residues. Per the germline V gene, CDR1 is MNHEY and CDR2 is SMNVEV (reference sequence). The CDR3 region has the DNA TGTGCCAGCAGTCGACTTGAGGACAGGGGAAATGAAAAACTGTTTTTT. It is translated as CASSRLEDRGNEKLFF. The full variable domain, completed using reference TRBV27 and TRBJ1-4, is EAQVTQNPRYLITVTGKKLTVTCSQNMNHEYMSWYRQDPGLGLRQIYYSMNVEVTDKGDVPEGYKVSRKEKRNFPLILESPSPNQTSLYFCASSRLEDRGNEKLFFGSGTQLSVL.